This T cell receptor (beta chain) derives from a study of cytomegalovirus exposure and HLA in healthy donors. PCR was performed using 60 Vbeta and 13 Jbeta primers. Assay: immunoSEQ multiplex PCR; the TCRdb copy retains only in-frame clones and omits some. The sample lists around 140,000 clones, about 79% occurring once. Germline CDR1 LNHDA, CDR2 SQIVND (reference sequence). Trimming removed 0 bases at V and 6 bases at J, with 9 bases between. The CDR3 covers 13 residues. Study-level findings and limits: For TCR beta chains, V- and J-gene trimming was later linked to a missense DCLRE1C variant.

Comment on this clone: What it recognizes is unknown.

Source material: PBMCs. This clonotype was obtained from a female donor in good health and CMV-seropositive. The chain is built from TRBV19 and TRBJ2-7; D is uncertain. The CDR3 DNA reads TGTGCCAGTAGTATAGAGTGGTTGGCCGAGCAGTACTTC. This translates into CASSIEWLAEQYF.